The sample holds many counts of the clone carrying this T cell receptor (beta chain). As yet, its antigen is unknown. This sample is part of a study of T cells after yellow fever vaccination. Study-wide results and caveats: FACS-sorted repertoires could contain abundant clonotypes contaminating from the bulk population. Clones that expanded after primary vaccination mostly reappeared after the booster (96% CD4, about 91% CD8). It was a weaker secondary response, yet one that peaked faster, at day 5 versus 15.

The study made its TCR cDNA through 5'RACE template switching. That step introduced a universal primer site along with UMIs. TCRdb passed the 5' RACE reads through MiXCR, listing each CDR3 protein once. The data contain about 120,000 distinct CDR3 sequences, 7.2% of them singletons. The sequence was collected from a man aged 18 to 30 who received the YFV17D yellow fever vaccine. The material was CD4+ T cells sorted from PBMCs, obtained roughly 45 days after the first yellow fever vaccination.

As DNA, the CDR3 is TGTGCCAGCAGCAGAGGGTTCGGCTACACCTTC. Its protein is CASSRGFGYTF. The rearrangement joins TRBV12-3 or TRBV12-4 to TRBJ1-2; D not certain. This CDR3 comprises 11 residues. Trimming stripped 6 bases from V and 8 bases from J, with 10 bases between.